The present T cell receptor beta chain was sequenced within a study of PD-1 blockade in mismatch repair-deficient tumors (dated by TCRdb to about 2017). Describing the broader study: Between September 2013 and 2016, the trial enrolled 75 to 95 consecutive patients with approximately 12 types of mismatch repair-deficient cancer, all of whom had received prior treatment and were progressing. Tumor-associated T cell clones were tracked in the peripheral blood of patients responding to PD-1 blockade by deep sequencing of TCR CDR3 regions. Broad study findings and their caveats: Rapid expansion after pembrolizumab followed by contraction, generally before radiologic responses, was shown by tumor-resident clones, which were often undetectable in blood before treatment.

CDR1 and CDR2 are drawn from the germline V gene: ENHRY, SYGVKD. The CDR3 numbers 14 amino acids, ends counted. The library was obtained by the immunoSEQ multiplex PCR assay. What TCRdb holds here is the immuneACCESS table cut down to in-frame rearrangements. Part of the clones is not present; checked against another copy, under half of the missing clones reflect an unresolved V gene, and the others are unexplained. In this sample the table shows under 95,000 clones, around 85% of which occur a single time. About 2.6% of the sample is taken by the ten largest. Concerning this clone itself: Its antigen is still unknown. Since no conserved phenylalanine or tryptophan closes the CDR3, a read error is the likely cause. The limits of the CDR3 on the DNA are not certain, so only TCRdb's listed CDR3 is given.

The time point label corresponds to: peripheral blood 12 weeks after first pembrolizumab dose. Mismatch repair deficiency was established in every enrolled patient by polymerase chain reaction or immunohistochemistry. TCR sequencing was performed for a few patients who responded to pembrolizumab therapy. In the phase II trial, pembrolizumab PD-1 blockade was tested prospectively in advanced mismatch repair-deficient cancers, no matter which tissue of origin the cancers came from. Peripheral blood T cell samples were gathered serially, both before PD-1 blockade started and at multiple time points afterward. Blood sampling times were reported as weeks after the first pembrolizumab dose.

The starting material was peripheral blood, obtained 12 weeks after starting pembrolizumab. The sequence was obtained from an adult with mismatch repair-deficient cancer. Recombination linked TRBV10-3 to TRBJ1-2; TRBD1, as called in the table, went unchecked against the DNA. This receptor has the CDR3 CAISEAVEDRPVVI.